This T cell receptor beta chain derives from a study of glioma-infiltrating T cells. Per the germline V gene, CDR1 is SGHRS and CDR2 is YFSETQ. This CDR3 is built from 15 residues. V lost 0 bases and J 3 bases, leaving 12 bases between the germline ends. Amplification of TCR alpha and beta CDR3 regions from RNA used iRepertoire nested multiplex PCR. Using its own MiXCR run on the multiplex PCR reads, TCRdb lists one record per CDR3 protein. The sample lists around 190,000 distinct CDR3 sequences, around 42% occurring once. V gene TRBV5-1 combines with J gene TRBJ1-1; perhaps TRBD1 as D (5 bases). The sequenced material came from glioma tissue, nonneoplastic brain tissue, or PBMCs (not recorded which). The sequence was obtained from a human donor with low-grade glioma or glioblastoma, undergoing nonglioma brain surgery, or in good health (not recorded which). The CDR3 protein is CASSLAILGDTEAFF. CDR3 DNA: TGCGCCAGCAGCTTGGCCATATTGGGGGACACTGAAGCTTTCTTT. Supplemented by reference TRBV5-1 and TRBJ1-1, the full variable domain reads KAGVTQTPRYLIKTRGQQVTLSCSPISGHRSVSWYQQTPGQGLQFLFEYFSETQRNKGNFPGRFSGRQFSNSRSEMNVSTLELGDSALYLCASSLAILGDTEAFFGQGTRLTVV.